These 30 T cell receptor beta chains were sequenced from one sample in a study of shared T cell receptors in the human thymus. Measured with immunoSEQ multiplex PCR; TCRdb has only the in-frame clones, and not every one. This sample yields about 400,000 clones, of which 95% are seen a single time; 0.02% belongs to the top ten. The sample comprised thymocytes. These receptors were collected from a human donor.

The V call is TRBV27, the J call TRBJ1-1; 11 bases are shared with TRBD1. Germline V lookup: CDR1 MNHEY, CDR2 SMNVEV (reference sequence). This CDR3 has 15 amino acids. The junction had 5 bases not matched to a gene; V was cut back by 4 bases and J by 4 bases. In DNA form, the CDR3 reads TGTGCCAGCAGTTCTGGACAGGGGGCGGTCACTGAAGCTTTCTTT. Encoded protein: CASSSGQGAVTEAFF.

The CDR3 sequence: CATSRVVSYEQYF. CDR3 DNA sequence: TGTGCCACCAGCAGAGTGGTCTCCTACGAGCAGTACTTC. The V and J genes are TRBV15 and TRBJ2-7; D gene uncertain. V dropped 1 base and J dropped 0 bases, with 4 bases sitting between them. Germline V CDR1 and CDR2: LNHNV, YYDKDF (reference sequence). The CDR3 sequence is 13 residues long. The full variable domain, completed using reference TRBV15 and TRBJ2-7, is DAMVIQNPRYQVTQFGKPVTLSCSQTLNHNVMYWYQQKSSQAPKLLFHYYDKDFNNEADTPDNFQSRRPNTSFCFLDIRSPGLGDTAMYLCATSRVVSYEQYFGPGTRLTVT.

The genes are TRBV27 and TRBJ2-7, with 8 bases fitting TRBD1. Germline V lookup: CDR1 MNHEY, CDR2 SMNVEV (reference sequence). The J segment lost 3 bases and the V segment lost 5 bases, leaving 12 bases of the junction unmatched. The CDR3 contains 16 residues. The CDR3 protein is CASSQAQTGDHYEQYF. As DNA, the CDR3 is TGTGCCAGCAGTCAAGCCCAGACAGGGGACCACTACGAGCAGTACTTC.

The CDR3 sequence is CASRSCQRGEYEQFF. CDR3 bases: TGTGCCAGCAGGTCATGCCAGCGGGGGGAATATGAGCAGTTCTTC. The V gene is TRBV27, the J gene TRBJ2-1; 9 nucleotides line up with TRBD2. The CDR3 extends over 15 amino acids. CDR1 MNHEY and CDR2 SMNVEV come from the germline V gene (reference sequence). V gave up 6 bases and J gave up 8 bases; unmatched junction bases: 11.

V usage is TRBV29-1 and J usage is TRBJ1-5; D possibly corresponds to TRBD1 (6 bases). Germline assignment: CDR1 SQVTM and CDR2 ANQGSEA. V lost 4 bases and J 6 bases, leaving 16 bases between the germline ends. The CDR3 has 14 amino acids. The CDR3 DNA reads as TGCAGCGTTGTTGGTCGGGGGGCTGGTCAGCCCCAGCATTTT. Amino acids: CSVVGRGAGQPQHF.

The chain has TRBV19 and TRBJ1-5, with a tentative D call TRBD1 (5 bases). This CDR3 contains 16 residues. Germline V CDR1 and CDR2: LNHDA, SQIVND (reference sequence). V lost 0 bases, J lost 3 bases, and 12 bases lay in between. The CDR3 region has the DNA TGTGCCAGTAGTATAGAGGGGCAGGTCCTCAATCAGCCCCAGCATTTT. Translation: CASSIEGQVLNQPQHF.

With respect to this clone: The same CDR3 is also encoded by other DNA sequences in this sample. The genes are TRBV10-3 and TRBJ1-2; D may be TRBD1 (6 bases). Per germline, CDR1 ENHRY and CDR2 SYGVKD. The CDR3 sequence is 14 residues long. V was pared by 6 bases and J by 8 bases, with 19 bases between. The CDR3 bases are TGTGCCATCAGCCCTACCTATGACAGGAGCGGCTACACCTTC. Amino acids: CAISPTYDRSGYTF.

The chain is built from TRBV6-4 and TRBJ1-2; maybe TRBD1 (6 bases). Germline V gene data show CDR1 as MRHNA and CDR2 as SNTAGT. This CDR3 has 16 residues. With 5 bases removed from V and 2 bases from J, the gap between germline ends came to 18 bases. The CDR3 DNA follows: TGTGCCAGCAGTTCAGAGGGGGGCTCGAGGAACTATGGCTACACCTTC. It specifies CASSSEGGSRNYGYTF.

V gene TRBV29-1 combines with J gene TRBJ2-7; D gene unclear. This CDR3 is built from 12 residues. CDR1 is SQVTM and CDR2 is ANQGSEA in the germline V gene. The ends were cut back, 8 bases at V and 3 bases at J, with 14 bases in the middle. Written as DNA, the CDR3 is TGCAGCCCCCCCCTAACGAACTACGAGCAGTACTTC. Residues: CSPPLTNYEQYF.

The J gene is TRBJ1-1, the V gene TRBV10-3, with D maybe TRBD1 (6 bases). Germline V gene sequence: CDR1 ENHRY, CDR2 SYGVKD. V was trimmed by 11 bases and J by 0 bases, leaving 13 bases between them. CDR3 size: 13 residues. CDR3 residues: CASRDNMNTEAFF. The CDR3 region has the DNA TGTGCCTCTCGGGACAACATGAACACTGAAGCTTTCTTT.

The chain recombines TRBV15 with TRBJ1-5, with D uncertain. CDR1 LNHNV and CDR2 YYDKDF come from the germline V gene (reference sequence). This CDR3 has 12 amino acids. The ends were cut back, 5 bases at V and 9 bases at J, with 11 bases in the middle. Here the CDR3 DNA reads TGTGCCACCAGCGCCCGCCTTAGGCCCCAGCATTTT. It yields the protein CATSARLRPQHF.

The rearrangement links TRBV28 to TRBJ1-2, with D possibly matching TRBD1 (5 bases). CDR3 length: 14 residues. V was shortened by 5 bases and J by 7 bases, with 17 bases between the two germline ends. CDR1 MDHEN and CDR2 SYDVKM come from the germline V gene. This CDR3 reads CASSRPGTPGGYTF. The CDR3 DNA reads TGTGCCAGCAGTCGCCCTGGGACTCCGGGTGGCTACACCTTC.

The chain carries TRBV5-1 and TRBJ1-4; the match to TRBD1 covers 8 bases. Germline V lookup: CDR1 SGHRS, CDR2 YFSETQ. After removal of 6 bases from V and 0 bases from J, the junction contained 4 bases not matched to a gene. The length of the CDR3 is 15 residues. The CDR3 loop reads CASIDRGATNEKLFF. The CDR3 DNA follows: TGCGCCAGCATCGACAGGGGAGCAACTAATGAAAAACTGTTTTTT.

The chain combines TRBV6-1 with TRBJ2-3; D may correspond to TRBD1 or TRBD2 (5 bases each). CDR1 is MNHNS and CDR2 is SASEGT in the germline V gene. Between the trimmed V and J ends, which lost 5 bases and 1 base, there was a span of 13 bases. The CDR3 extends over 15 amino acids. The CDR3 bases are TGTGCCAGCAGTAAGGGGTTGGGGGGCACAGATACGCAGTATTTT. This sequence encodes CASSKGLGGTDTQYF.

V usage is TRBV27 and J usage is TRBJ2-7; perhaps TRBD2 as D (5 bases). The CDR3 loop spans 14 amino acids. The V end was cut by 5 bases, the J end by 2 bases, with 13 bases between. Germline CDR1 MNHEY, CDR2 SMNVEV (reference sequence). The CDR3 loop reads CASSLCDYPYEQYF. The DNA of the CDR3 is TGTGCCAGCAGTCTCTGCGACTACCCCTACGAGCAGTACTTC.

The chain joins TRBV5-3 to TRBJ2-4; D uncertain. TRBV5-3 is classed as an ORF, of uncertain function. V was cut by 4 bases and J by 9 bases, with 8 bases left in between. CDR3 length equals 11 residues. CDR3 bases: TGTGCCAGAAGCCCCTCTCCCATTCAGTACTTC. It codes for CARSPSPIQYF.

The chain carries TRBV27 and TRBJ2-2; 10 bases match TRBD1. The V segment lost 6 bases and the J segment 5 bases; nucleotides outside the gene matches: 6. The CDR3 covers 15 residues. Germline assignment: CDR1 MNHEY and CDR2 SMNVEV (reference sequence). CDR3 in amino acids: CASSRDRGCTGELFF. In DNA form, the CDR3 reads TGTGCCAGCAGCCGGGACAGGGGATGTACCGGGGAGCTGTTTTTT.

V gene TRBV30 combines with J gene TRBJ2-5, with 7 bases fitting TRBD1. J was trimmed by 1 base and V by 0 bases; bases with no gene match: 8. The CDR3 spans 16 residues. Germline assignment: CDR1 GTSNPN and CDR2 SVGIG (reference sequence). The CDR3 spells CAWSVPTGLGQETQYF. DNA of the CDR3: TGTGCCTGGAGTGTACCGACAGGGTTGGGCCAAGAGACCCAGTACTTC.

The chain is built from TRBV5-1 and TRBJ2-5; TRBD2 aligns across 12 bases. This CDR3 spans 19 amino acids. Germline CDR1 and CDR2: SGHRS and YFSETQ. The ends lost 2 bases at V and 4 bases at J; junction bases unmatched: 15. CDR3 sequence (DNA): TGCGCCAGCAGCTTTTGTTACCGCTGGACTAGCGGGATCCGAGAGACCCAGTACTTC. Protein product: CASSFCYRWTSGIRETQYF.

The rearrangement joins TRBV18 to TRBJ2-6; TRBD1 agrees at 11 bases. Germline V gene sequence: CDR1 KGHSH, CDR2 LQKENI. This CDR3 has 19 amino acids. Germline trimming cut 3 bases from V and 3 bases from J; bases unmatched to any gene: 10. The chain's CDR3 is CASSPMIGQGARGANVLTF. CDR3 in DNA: TGTGCCAGCTCACCGATGATTGGACAGGGGGCTCGTGGGGCCAACGTCCTGACTTTC.

The chain employs TRBV4-1 and TRBJ2-7; D may be TRBD1 or TRBD2 (6 bases each). The germline V gene has CDR1 MGHRA and CDR2 YSYEKL. CDR3 length: 15 amino acids. V was pared by 0 bases and J by 4 bases, with 13 bases between. DNA for the CDR3: TGCGCCAGCAGCCAAGACCCATGGGGGGCGTACGAGCAGTACTTC. This encodes CASSQDPWGAYEQYF.

The V call is TRBV7-9, the J call TRBJ1-3; the D is unclear. The germline V gene encodes CDR1 SEHNR and CDR2 FQNEAQ (reference sequence). Trimming cost V 3 bases and J 4 bases, with 7 bases left between them. CDR3 length equals 13 residues. The CDR3 sequence: CASSFPGGNTIYF. The DNA for the CDR3 is TGTGCCAGCAGCTTCCCCGGGGGAAACACCATATATTTT.

The chain employs TRBV27 and TRBJ1-2; D gene ambiguous. CDR3 length: 16 amino acids. V was clipped by 0 bases and J by 5 bases, with 16 bases between them. Germline lookup yields CDR1 MNHEY and CDR2 SMNVEV (reference sequence). The CDR3 loop is CASSLSGGEEIYGYTF. The CDR3 DNA is TGTGCCAGCAGTTTATCAGGCGGGGAGGAGATTTATGGCTACACCTTC.

This sequence joins TRBV15 and TRBJ1-2; D may be TRBD1 (6 bases). This CDR3 region has 16 residues. V dropped 0 bases and J dropped 4 bases, with 15 bases sitting between them. The germline V gene has CDR1 LNHNV and CDR2 YYDKDF (reference sequence). CDR3 in DNA: TGTGCCACCAGCAGAGATCGCGGGGGGCAGGGCTATGGCTACACCTTC. Its translation: CATSRDRGGQGYGYTF. Based on the CDR3 plus reference TRBV15 and TRBJ1-2, the full variable domain is DAMVIQNPRYQVTQFGKPVTLSCSQTLNHNVMYWYQQKSSQAPKLLFHYYDKDFNNEADTPDNFQSRRPNTSFCFLDIRSPGLGDTAMYLCATSRDRGGQGYGYTFGSGTRLTVV.

The gene calls are TRBV19 and TRBJ1-5; the D gene is possibly TRBD1 (5 bases). V shed 1 base and J shed 4 bases, with 14 bases lying between them. Germline-derived CDR1 and CDR2 are LNHDA and SQIVND (reference sequence). The CDR3 is 16 amino acids. CDR3 in amino acids: CASSIALPRGNQPQHF. CDR3 nucleotide sequence: TGTGCCAGTAGTATAGCACTCCCGAGGGGAAATCAGCCCCAGCATTTT.

The chain carries TRBV27 and TRBJ2-1, with 7 bases matching TRBD2. The CDR3 has 15 residues. Germline V gives CDR1 MNHEY, CDR2 SMNVEV (reference sequence). The V and J ends lost 1 base and 7 bases, in that order; junction bases with no gene match: 7. The CDR3 DNA follows: TGTGCCAGCAGTTTATGGGGCGGGAGTATAAATGAGCAGTTCTTC. Its translation is CASSLWGGSINEQFF.

The V gene is TRBV7-3, the J gene TRBJ2-3; D is undetermined. Germline values: CDR1 SGHTA, CDR2 FQGTGA. The CDR3 runs 19 residues. V shed 5 bases and J shed 1 base, with 25 bases lying between them. This CDR3 reads CASSKGGKLGSNCTDTQYF. In DNA, the CDR3 is TGTGCCAGCAGCAAAGGTGGGAAGCTAGGCAGTAACTGCACAGATACGCAGTATTTT.

This clone was detected only once. V usage is TRBV4-2 and J usage is TRBJ2-7; a weak D match, TRBD2 (6 bases). CDR3 length equals 22 residues. V shed 1 base and J shed 6 bases, with 37 bases lying between them. Germline V gene lookup returns CDR1 LGHNA and CDR2 YNFKEQ. The CDR3 DNA reads as TGTGCCAGCAGCCAAGTTTTCTATTATATGGGACTCAGGGACCCCTTTTTCCGCGAGCAGTACTTC. Residues: CASSQVFYYMGLRDPFFREQYF.

The chain employs TRBV7-2 and TRBJ2-4; 8 positions match TRBD2. The CDR3 contains 20 residues. V lost 0 bases to trimming and J lost 1 base; unmatched junction nucleotides: 14. CDR1 is SGHTA, CDR2 FQGNSA, per germline. CDR3 loop: CASSLAWGKSGGPAKNIQYF. The CDR3 region has the DNA TGTGCCAGCAGCTTAGCGTGGGGTAAAAGCGGGGGCCCCGCCAAAAACATTCAGTACTTC.

This chain links TRBV28 with TRBJ2-7; the match to TRBD2 covers 11 bases. J lost 4 bases, V lost 5 bases, and 7 bases had no gene match. Per the germline V gene, CDR1 is MDHEN and CDR2 is SYDVKM. The length of the CDR3 is 15 residues. The CDR3 DNA sequence: TGTGCCAGCAGTCCTCACACTAGCGGGAGTTACGAGCAGTACTTC. It yields the protein CASSPHTSGSYEQYF.